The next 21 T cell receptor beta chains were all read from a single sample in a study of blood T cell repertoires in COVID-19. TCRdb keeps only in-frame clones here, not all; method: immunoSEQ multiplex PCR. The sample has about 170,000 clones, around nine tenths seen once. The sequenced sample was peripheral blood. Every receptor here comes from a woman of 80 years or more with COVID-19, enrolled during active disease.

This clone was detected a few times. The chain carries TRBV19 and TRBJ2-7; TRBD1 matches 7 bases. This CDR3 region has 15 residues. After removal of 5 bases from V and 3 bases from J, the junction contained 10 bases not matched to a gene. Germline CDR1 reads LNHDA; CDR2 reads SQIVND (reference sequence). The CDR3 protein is CASSPGQGGLYEQYF. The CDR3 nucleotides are TGTGCCAGTAGTCCAGGACAAGGGGGCCTCTACGAGCAGTACTTC.

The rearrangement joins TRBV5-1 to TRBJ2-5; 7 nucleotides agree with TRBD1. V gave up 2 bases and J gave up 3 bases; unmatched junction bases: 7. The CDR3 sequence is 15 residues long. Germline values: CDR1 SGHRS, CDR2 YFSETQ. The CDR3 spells CASSLGDRSEETQYF. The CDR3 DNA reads TGCGCCAGCAGCTTAGGGGACAGATCCGAAGAGACCCAGTACTTC.

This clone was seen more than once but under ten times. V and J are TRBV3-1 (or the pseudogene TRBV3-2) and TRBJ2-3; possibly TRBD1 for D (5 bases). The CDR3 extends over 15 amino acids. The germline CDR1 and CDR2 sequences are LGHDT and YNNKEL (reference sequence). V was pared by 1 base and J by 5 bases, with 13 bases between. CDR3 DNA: TGTGCCAGCAGCCAAGCGCACAGGATGAGAGATACGCAGTATTTT. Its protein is CASSQAHRMRDTQYF.

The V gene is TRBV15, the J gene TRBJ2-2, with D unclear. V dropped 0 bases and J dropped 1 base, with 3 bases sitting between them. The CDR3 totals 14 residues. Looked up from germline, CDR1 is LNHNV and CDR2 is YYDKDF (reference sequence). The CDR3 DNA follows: TGTGCCACCAGCAGAGATCGGAACACCGGGGAGCTGTTTTTT. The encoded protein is CATSRDRNTGELFF.

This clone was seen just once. The CDR3 DNA is TGTGCCAGCAGCCAATCTTACACTGAAGCTTTCTTT. It translates to CASSQSYTEAFF. The chain joins TRBV3-1 (or the pseudogene TRBV3-2) to TRBJ1-1; D call uncertain. V lost 2 bases and J 3 bases, leaving 4 bases between the germline ends. The germline V gene encodes CDR1 LGHDT and CDR2 YNNKEL (reference sequence). This CDR3 is built from 12 residues.

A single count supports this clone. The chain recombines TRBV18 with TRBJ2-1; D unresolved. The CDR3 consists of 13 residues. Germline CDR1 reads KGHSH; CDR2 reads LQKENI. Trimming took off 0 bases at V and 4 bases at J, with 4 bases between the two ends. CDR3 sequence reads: CASSPPSYNEQFF. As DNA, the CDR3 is TGTGCCAGCTCACCACCGTCGTACAATGAGCAGTTCTTC.

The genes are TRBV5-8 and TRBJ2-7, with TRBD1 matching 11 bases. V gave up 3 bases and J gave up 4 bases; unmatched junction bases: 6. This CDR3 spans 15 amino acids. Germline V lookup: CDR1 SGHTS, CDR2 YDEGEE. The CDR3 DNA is TGTGCCAGCAGCTCAGGACAGGGGGCAGTGTACGAGCAGTACTTC. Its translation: CASSSGQGAVYEQYF.

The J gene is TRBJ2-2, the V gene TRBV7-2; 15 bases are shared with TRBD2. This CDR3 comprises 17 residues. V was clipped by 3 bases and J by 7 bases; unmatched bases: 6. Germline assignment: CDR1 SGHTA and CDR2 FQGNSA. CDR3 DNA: TGTGCCAGCAGCTTGCCGGGACTAGCGGGAGGAGGCGGGGAGCTGTTTTTT. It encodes CASSLPGLAGGGGELFF.

The CDR3 DNA reads as TGTGCCAGCAGCTTAACCGCCGGGACAGGAGAGCTGTTTTTT. It yields the protein CASSLTAGTGELFF. The chain recombines TRBV7-2 with TRBJ2-2, with 8 nucleotides matching TRBD1. The CDR3 is made up of 14 amino acids. Germline loops: CDR1 SGHTA, CDR2 FQGNSA. Trimming took 2 bases from V and 11 from J; bases not matched to a gene: 7.

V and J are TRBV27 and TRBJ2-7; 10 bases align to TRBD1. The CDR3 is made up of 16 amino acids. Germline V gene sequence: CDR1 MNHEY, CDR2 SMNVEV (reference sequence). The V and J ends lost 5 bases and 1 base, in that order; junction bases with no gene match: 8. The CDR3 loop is CASSPQPGQGSYEQYF. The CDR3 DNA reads TGTGCCAGCAGTCCGCAACCGGGACAGGGGTCCTACGAGCAGTACTTC.

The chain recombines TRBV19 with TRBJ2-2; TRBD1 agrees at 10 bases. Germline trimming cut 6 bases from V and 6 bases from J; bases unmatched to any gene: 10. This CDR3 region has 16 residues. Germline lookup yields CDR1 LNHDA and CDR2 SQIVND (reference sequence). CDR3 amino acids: CASRTGGTVNAGELFF. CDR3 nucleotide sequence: TGTGCCAGTAGGACAGGGGGCACGGTAAATGCCGGGGAGCTGTTTTTT.

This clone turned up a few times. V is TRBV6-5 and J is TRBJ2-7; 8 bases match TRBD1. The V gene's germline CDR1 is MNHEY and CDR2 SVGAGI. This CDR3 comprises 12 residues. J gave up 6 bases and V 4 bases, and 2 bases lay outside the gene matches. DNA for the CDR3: TGTGCCAGCAGTTTAACAGGGGGCGAGCAGTACTTC. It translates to CASSLTGGEQYF.

CDR3 coding DNA: TGCGCCAGCAGCTCGGCCTGGGTCGGGGGAAGTGAAAAACTGTTTTTT. The encoded protein is CASSSAWVGGSEKLFF. The genes are TRBV5-1 and TRBJ1-4, with D possibly TRBD1 on 5 matching bases. Trimming took 3 bases from V and 7 from J, leaving 19 bases between them. This CDR3 region has 16 residues. Germline V gene lookup returns CDR1 SGHRS and CDR2 YFSETQ.

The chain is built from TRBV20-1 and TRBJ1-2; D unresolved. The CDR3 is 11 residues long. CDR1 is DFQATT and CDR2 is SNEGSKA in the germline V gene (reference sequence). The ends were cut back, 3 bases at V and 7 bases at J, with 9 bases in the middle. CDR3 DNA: TGCAGTGCTAGGTTCCAAGCTGGCTACACCTTC. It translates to CSARFQAGYTF.

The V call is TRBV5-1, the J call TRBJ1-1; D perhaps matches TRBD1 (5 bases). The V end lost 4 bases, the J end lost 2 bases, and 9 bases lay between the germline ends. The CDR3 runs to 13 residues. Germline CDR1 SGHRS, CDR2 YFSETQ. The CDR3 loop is CASSPDSNTEAFF. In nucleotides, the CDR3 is TGCGCCAGCAGCCCAGACAGCAACACTGAAGCTTTCTTT.

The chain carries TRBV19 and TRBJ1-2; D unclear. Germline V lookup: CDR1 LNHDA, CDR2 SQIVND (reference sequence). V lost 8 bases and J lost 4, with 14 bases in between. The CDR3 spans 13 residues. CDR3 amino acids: CASQQRTVYGYTF. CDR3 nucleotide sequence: TGTGCCAGTCAACAGCGGACGGTCTATGGCTACACCTTC. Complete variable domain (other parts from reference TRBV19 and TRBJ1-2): DGGITQSPKYLFRKEGQNVTLSCEQNLNHDAMYWYRQDPGQGLRLIYYSQIVNDFQKGDIAEGYSVSREKKESFPLTVTSAQKNPTAFYLCASQQRTVYGYTFGSGTRLTVV.

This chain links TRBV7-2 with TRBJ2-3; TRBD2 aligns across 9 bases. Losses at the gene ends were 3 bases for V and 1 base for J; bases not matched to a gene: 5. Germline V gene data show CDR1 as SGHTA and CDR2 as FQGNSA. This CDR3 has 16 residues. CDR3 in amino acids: CASSFYSGSRTDTQYF. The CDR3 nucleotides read TGTGCCAGCAGCTTCTATAGCGGGAGTCGCACAGATACGCAGTATTTT.

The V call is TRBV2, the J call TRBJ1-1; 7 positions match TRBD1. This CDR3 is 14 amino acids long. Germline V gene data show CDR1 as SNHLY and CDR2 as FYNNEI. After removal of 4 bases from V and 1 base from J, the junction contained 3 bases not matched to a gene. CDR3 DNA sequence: TGTGCCAGCAGTGCAGGGGGGCCGAACACTGAAGCTTTCTTT. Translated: CASSAGGPNTEAFF.

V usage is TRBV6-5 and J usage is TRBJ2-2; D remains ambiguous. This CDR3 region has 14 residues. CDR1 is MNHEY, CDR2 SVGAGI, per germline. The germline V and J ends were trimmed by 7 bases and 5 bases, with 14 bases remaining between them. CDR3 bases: TGTGCCAGCATTGCACAGCCCCCGACCGGGGAGCTGTTTTTT. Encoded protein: CASIAQPPTGELFF.

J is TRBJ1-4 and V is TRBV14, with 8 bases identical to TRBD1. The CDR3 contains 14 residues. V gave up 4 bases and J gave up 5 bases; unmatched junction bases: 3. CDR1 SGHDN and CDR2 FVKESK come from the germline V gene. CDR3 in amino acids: CASSRGTGNEKLFF. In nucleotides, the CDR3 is TGTGCCAGCAGCCGCGGGACAGGCAATGAAAAACTGTTTTTT.

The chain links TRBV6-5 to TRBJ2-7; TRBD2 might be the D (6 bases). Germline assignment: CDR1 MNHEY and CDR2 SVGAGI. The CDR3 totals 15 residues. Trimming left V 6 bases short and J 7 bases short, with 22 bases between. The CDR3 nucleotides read TGTGCCAGCAGCCCGACTTTTGGAGGGGCGCGGGAGCAGTACTTC. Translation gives CASSPTFGGAREQYF.